This record looks at one TCR beta chain sequence and its context. Antigen specificity is unknown. The ends were cut back, 5 bases at V and 0 bases at J, with 10 bases in the middle. This CDR3 is 14 amino acids long. The germline V gene has CDR1 MNHEY and CDR2 SVGAGI. The entry originates in a study of cytomegalovirus exposure and HLA in healthy donors. Overall study findings and caveats: The authors later found most CMV-associated TCR beta chains appeared HLA-restricted. The study reported that TCR beta sequences accurately predicted HLA-A and HLA-B alleles in most subjects.

13 Jbeta primers and 60 Vbeta primers were used for the PCR. TCRdb keeps only in-frame clones here, not all; method: immunoSEQ multiplex PCR. Of some 65,000 clones listed, 60% to 65% are singletons. This clonotype originated in a man aged 25 to 40 in good health and CMV-seronegative. V usage is TRBV6-5 and J usage is TRBJ2-5, with D maybe TRBD1 (5 bases). Source material: PBMCs. The CDR3 bases are TGTGCCAGCAGTCTGACAGAGTACCAAGAGACCCAGTACTTC. Residues: CASSLTEYQETQYF.